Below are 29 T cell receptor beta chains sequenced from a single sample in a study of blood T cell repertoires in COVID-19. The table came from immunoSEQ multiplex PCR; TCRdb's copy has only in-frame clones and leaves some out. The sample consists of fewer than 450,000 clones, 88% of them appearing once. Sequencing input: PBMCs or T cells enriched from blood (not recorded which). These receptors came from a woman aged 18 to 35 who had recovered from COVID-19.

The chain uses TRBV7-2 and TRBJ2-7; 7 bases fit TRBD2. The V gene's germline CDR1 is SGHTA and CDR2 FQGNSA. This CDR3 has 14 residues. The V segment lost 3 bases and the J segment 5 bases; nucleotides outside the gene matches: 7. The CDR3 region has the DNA TGTGCCAGCAGCTTGGGGGGAGGGATCGACGAGCAGTACTTC. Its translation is CASSLGGGIDEQYF.

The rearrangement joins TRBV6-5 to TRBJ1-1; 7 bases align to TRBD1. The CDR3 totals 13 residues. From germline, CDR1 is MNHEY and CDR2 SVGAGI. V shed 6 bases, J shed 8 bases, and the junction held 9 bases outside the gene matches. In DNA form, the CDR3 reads TGTGCCAGCAGCTCCTACAGGGGCCGGGAAGCTTTCTTT. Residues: CASSSYRGREAFF.

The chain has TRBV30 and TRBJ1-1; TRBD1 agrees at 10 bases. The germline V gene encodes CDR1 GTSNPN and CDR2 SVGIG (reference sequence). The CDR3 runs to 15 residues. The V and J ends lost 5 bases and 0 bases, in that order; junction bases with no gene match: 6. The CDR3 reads CAWSGGQGMNTEAFF. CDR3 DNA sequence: TGTGCCTGGTCTGGGGGACAGGGGATGAACACTGAAGCTTTCTTT.

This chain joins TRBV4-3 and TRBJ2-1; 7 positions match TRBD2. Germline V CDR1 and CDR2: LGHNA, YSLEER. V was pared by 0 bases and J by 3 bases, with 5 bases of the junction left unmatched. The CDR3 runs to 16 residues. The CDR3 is CASSQEPSGLYNEQFF. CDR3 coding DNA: TGCGCCAGCAGCCAAGAGCCTAGCGGACTCTACAATGAGCAGTTCTTC.

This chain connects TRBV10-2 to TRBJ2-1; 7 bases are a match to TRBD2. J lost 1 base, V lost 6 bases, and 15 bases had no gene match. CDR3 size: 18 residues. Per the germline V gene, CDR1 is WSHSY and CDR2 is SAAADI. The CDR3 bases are TGCGCCAGCAGCGACCCGTCTCAGCGGGGCTTGTCCTACAATGAGCAGTTCTTC. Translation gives CASSDPSQRGLSYNEQFF.

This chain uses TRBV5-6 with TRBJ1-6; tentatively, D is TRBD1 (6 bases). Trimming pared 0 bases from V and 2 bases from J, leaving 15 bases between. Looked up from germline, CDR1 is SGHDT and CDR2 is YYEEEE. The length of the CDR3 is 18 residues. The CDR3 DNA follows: TGTGCCAGCAGCTTGGTAAGGGCAGGGGCGACCTATAATTCACCCCTCCACTTT. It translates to CASSLVRAGATYNSPLHF.

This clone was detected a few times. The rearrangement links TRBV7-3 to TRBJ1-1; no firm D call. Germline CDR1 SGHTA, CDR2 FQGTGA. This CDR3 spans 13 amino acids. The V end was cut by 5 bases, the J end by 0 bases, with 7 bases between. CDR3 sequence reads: CASSRSVNTEAFF. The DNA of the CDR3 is TGTGCCAGCAGCCGCTCAGTGAACACTGAAGCTTTCTTT.

CDR3 region: CASIINTEAFF. The CDR3 coding sequence is TGTGCCAGCATTATCAACACTGAAGCTTTCTTT. The V call is TRBV2, the J call TRBJ1-1; no clear D. The V gene's germline CDR1 is SNHLY and CDR2 FYNNEI. Between the trimmed V and J ends, which lost 7 bases and 2 bases, there was a span of 5 bases. The length of the CDR3 is 11 residues.

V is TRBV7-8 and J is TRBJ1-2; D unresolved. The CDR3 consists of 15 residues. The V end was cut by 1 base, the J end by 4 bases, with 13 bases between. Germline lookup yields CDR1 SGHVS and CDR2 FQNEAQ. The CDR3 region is CASSLVSGGFYGYTF. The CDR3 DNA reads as TGTGCCAGCAGCTTAGTAAGCGGAGGCTTCTATGGCTACACCTTC.

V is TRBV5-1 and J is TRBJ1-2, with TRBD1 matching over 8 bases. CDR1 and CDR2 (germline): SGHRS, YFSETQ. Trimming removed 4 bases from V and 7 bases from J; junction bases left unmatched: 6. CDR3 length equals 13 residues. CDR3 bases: TGCGCCAGCAGCGTAGGACAGGGAGGTGGCTACACCTTC. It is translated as CASSVGQGGGYTF.

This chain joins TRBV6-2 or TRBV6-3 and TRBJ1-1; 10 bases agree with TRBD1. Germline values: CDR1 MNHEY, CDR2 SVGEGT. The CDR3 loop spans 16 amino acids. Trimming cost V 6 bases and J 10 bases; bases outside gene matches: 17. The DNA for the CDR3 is TGTGCCAGCAGCCGCCGACAGGGGGCGGGCGGCGGCGCAGCTTTCTTT. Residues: CASSRRQGAGGGAAFF.

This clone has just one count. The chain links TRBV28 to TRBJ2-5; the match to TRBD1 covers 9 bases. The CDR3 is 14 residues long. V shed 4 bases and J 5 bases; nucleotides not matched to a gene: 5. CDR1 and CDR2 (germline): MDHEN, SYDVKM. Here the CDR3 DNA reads TGTGCCAGCAGTTCAAACAGGGGGCTGGAGACCCAGTACTTC. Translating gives CASSSNRGLETQYF.

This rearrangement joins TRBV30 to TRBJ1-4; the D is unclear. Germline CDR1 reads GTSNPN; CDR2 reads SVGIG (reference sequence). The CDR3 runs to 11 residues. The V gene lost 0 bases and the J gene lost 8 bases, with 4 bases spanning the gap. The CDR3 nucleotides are TGTGCCTGGAGTGTTGGCGAAAAACTGTTTTTT. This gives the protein CAWSVGEKLFF.

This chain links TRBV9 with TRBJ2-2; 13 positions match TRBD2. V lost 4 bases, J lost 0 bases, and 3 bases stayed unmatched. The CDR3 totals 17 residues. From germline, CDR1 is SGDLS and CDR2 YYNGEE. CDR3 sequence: CASSPGLAGANTGELFF. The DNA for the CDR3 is TGTGCCAGCAGCCCCGGACTAGCGGGGGCGAACACCGGGGAGCTGTTTTTT. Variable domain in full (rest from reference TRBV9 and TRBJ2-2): DSGVTQTPKHLITATGQRVTLRCSPRSGDLSVYWYQQSLDQGLQFLIQYYNGEERAKGNILERFSAQQFPDLHSELNLSSLELGDSALYFCASSPGLAGANTGELFFGEGSRLTVL.

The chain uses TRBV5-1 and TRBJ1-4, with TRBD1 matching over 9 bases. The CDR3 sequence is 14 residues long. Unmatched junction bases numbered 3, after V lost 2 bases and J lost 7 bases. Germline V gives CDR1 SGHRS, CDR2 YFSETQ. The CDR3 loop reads CASSFNRGREKLFF. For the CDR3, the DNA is TGCGCCAGCAGCTTTAACAGGGGGCGTGAAAAACTGTTTTTT.

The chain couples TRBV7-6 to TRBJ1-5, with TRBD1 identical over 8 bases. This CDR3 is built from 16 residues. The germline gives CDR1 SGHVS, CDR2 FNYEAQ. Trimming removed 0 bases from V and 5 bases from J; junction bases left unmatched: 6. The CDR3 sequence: CASSLAPGQVDQPQHF. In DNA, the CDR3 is TGTGCCAGCAGCTTAGCCCCGGGACAGGTTGATCAGCCCCAGCATTTT.

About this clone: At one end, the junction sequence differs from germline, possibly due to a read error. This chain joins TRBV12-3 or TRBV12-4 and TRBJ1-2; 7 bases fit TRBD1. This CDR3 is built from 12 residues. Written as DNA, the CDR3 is TGTGCCACCTCCGGAGGATTGGGGGACAGTTCCTTC. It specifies CATSGGLGDSSF.

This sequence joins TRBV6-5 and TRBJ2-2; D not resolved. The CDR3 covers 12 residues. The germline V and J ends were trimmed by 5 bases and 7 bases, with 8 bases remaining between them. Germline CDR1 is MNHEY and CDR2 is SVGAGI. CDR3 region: CASSPPVGELFF. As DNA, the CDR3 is TGTGCCAGCAGTCCACCAGTCGGGGAGCTGTTTTTT.

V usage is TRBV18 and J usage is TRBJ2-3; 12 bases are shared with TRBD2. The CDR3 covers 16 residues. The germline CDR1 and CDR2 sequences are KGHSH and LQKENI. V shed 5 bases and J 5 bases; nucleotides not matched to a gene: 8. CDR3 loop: CASSRLAGVREDTQYF. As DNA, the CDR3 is TGTGCCAGCTCAAGACTAGCGGGGGTTCGAGAAGATACGCAGTATTTT.

CDR3 amino acids: CSVRPRGQNTEAFF. The CDR3 bases are TGCAGCGTTCGCCCCCGCGGGCAGAACACTGAAGCTTTCTTT. V and J are TRBV29-1 and TRBJ1-1; D call uncertain. Looked up from germline, CDR1 is SQVTM and CDR2 is ANQGSEA. The CDR3 loop spans 14 amino acids. The germline V and J ends were trimmed by 5 bases and 1 base, with 14 bases remaining between them.

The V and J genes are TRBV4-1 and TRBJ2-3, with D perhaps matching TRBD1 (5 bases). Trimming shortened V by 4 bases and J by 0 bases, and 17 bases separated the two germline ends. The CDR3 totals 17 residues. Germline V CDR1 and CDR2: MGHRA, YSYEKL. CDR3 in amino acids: CASSLPSDSSSTDTQYF. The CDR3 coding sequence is TGCGCCAGCAGCCTGCCTTCTGACAGTTCTAGCACAGATACGCAGTATTTT.

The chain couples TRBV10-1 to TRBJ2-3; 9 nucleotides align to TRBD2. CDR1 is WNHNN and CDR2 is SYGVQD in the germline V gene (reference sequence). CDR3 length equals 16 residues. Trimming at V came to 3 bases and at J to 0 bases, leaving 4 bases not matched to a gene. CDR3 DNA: TGCGCCAGCAGTGACTCTAGCGGGGCTAGCACAGATACGCAGTATTTT. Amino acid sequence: CASSDSSGASTDTQYF.

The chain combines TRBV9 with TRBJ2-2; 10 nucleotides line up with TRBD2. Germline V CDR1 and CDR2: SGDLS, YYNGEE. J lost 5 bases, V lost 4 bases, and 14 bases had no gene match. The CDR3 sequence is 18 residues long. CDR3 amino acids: CASSPRGRISGGTGELFF. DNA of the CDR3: TGTGCCAGCAGCCCCCGGGGTAGGATTAGCGGGGGGACCGGGGAGCTGTTTTTT.

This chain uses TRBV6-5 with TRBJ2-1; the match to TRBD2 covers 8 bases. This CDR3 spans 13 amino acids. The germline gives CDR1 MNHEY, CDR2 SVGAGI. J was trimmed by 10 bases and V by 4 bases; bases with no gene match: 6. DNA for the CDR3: TGTGCCAGCAGTTCCGGACTAGCTGGGGAGCAGTTCTTC. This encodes CASSSGLAGEQFF.

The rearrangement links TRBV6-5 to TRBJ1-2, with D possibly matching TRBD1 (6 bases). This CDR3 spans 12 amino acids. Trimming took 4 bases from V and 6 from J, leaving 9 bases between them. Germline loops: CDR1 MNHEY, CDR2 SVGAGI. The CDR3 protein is CASSLNRDGYTF. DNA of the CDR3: TGTGCCAGCAGTTTAAACAGGGATGGCTACACCTTC.

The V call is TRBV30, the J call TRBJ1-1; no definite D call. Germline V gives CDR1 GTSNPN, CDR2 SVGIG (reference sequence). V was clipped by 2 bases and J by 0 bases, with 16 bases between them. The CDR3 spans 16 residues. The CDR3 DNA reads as TGTGCCTGGAGTCCCTCCTACAGATCAATGAACACTGAAGCTTTCTTT. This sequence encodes CAWSPSYRSMNTEAFF.

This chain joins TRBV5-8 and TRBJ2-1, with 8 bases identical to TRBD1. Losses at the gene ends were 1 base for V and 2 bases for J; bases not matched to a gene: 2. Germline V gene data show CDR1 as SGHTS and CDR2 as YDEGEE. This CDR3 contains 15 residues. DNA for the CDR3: TGTGCCAGCAGCTTGCAGGGGGCCCCCTACAATGAGCAGTTCTTC. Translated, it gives CASSLQGAPYNEQFF.

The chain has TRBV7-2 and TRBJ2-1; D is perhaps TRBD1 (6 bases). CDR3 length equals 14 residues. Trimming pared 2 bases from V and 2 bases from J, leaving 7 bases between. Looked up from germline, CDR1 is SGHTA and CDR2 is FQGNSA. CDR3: CASSLQGTYNEQFF. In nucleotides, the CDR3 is TGTGCCAGCAGCTTACAGGGGACCTACAATGAGCAGTTCTTC.

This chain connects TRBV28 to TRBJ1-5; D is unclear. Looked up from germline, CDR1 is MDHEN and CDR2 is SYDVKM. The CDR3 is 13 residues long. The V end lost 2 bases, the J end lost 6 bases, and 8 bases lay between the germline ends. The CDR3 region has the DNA TGTGCCAGCAGTTTAGGGAGGCTTCAGCCCCAGCATTTT. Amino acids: CASSLGRLQPQHF. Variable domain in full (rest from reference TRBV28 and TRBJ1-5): DVKVTQSSRYLVKRTGEKVFLECVQDMDHENMFWYRQDPGLGLRLIYFSYDVKMKEKGDIPEGYSVSREKKERFSLILESASTNQTSMYLCASSLGRLQPQHFGDGTRLSIL.